This T cell receptor beta chain was documented in a study of cytomegalovirus exposure and HLA in healthy donors. For the study at large: Most donors, roughly 84% of over 300 genotyped, fell in the Caucasian-associated ancestry cluster. Study findings and constraints: In a later analysis, HLA-C alleles had the fewest associated TCRs, DRB1 alleles the most.

Germline lookup yields CDR1 SGHRS and CDR2 YFSETQ. V was pared by 3 bases and J by 4 bases, with 17 bases between. The CDR3 contains 16 residues. The PCR contained 60 Vbeta and 13 Jbeta primers. Clones were sequenced by immunoSEQ multiplex PCR, and TCRdb holds only the in-frame ones, with some missing. The profile shows 100,000 to 150,000 clones, 74% of them singletons. This clone was detected a few times. The antigen remains unidentified. The sequence was obtained from a woman aged 45 to 65 in good health and CMV-seropositive. Sequenced: PBMCs. V usage is TRBV5-1 and J usage is TRBJ1-3, with no clear D. The CDR3 DNA is TGCGCCAGCAGCTACGGTCCTGGGCCGCAAGGAAACACCATATATTTT. Protein: CASSYGPGPQGNTIYF.